The source of this TCR beta chain is a study of early T cells in non-severe SARS-CoV-2 infection. TCRdb processed the 5' RACE reads anew with MiXCR; each CDR3 protein has one entry. The sample has about 48,000 distinct CDR3 sequences, approximately 9.8% seen once. Trimming cost V 4 bases and J 4 bases; bases outside gene matches: 4. The CDR3 consists of 14 residues. Germline V gene lookup returns CDR1 SNHLY and CDR2 FYNNEI. Material for sequencing was whole blood. The chain joins TRBV2 to TRBJ1-2; 9 bases line up with TRBD1. The TCR was taken from an adult who was a healthcare worker with PCR-confirmed SARS-CoV-2 infection or an uninfected control (not recorded which). CDR3 loop: CASSGDRESYGYTF. The CDR3 region has the DNA TGTGCCAGCAGTGGGGACAGGGAAAGCTATGGCTACACCTTC.